This record concerns one T cell receptor beta chain sequence. The protocol was immunoSEQ multiplex PCR, while the TCRdb copy is restricted to in-frame clones and leaves out a portion. The sample has more than 150,000 clones; over 80% are singletons. CDR1 and CDR2 (germline): KGHDR, SFDVKD. The V and J ends lost 3 bases and 5 bases respectively, with 13 bases between them. The CDR3 sequence is 15 residues long. This sample is drawn from a study of control samples from healthy donors and cancer patients. Sequencing was performed on blood. The chain links TRBV24-1 to TRBJ1-5; D unresolved. This receptor was identified in a man between 18 and 29 years old in good health. The CDR3 sequence: CATSDGETRYQPQHF. The CDR3 DNA reads as TGTGCCACCAGTGATGGGGAGACTCGCTATCAGCCCCAGCATTTT.